What follows describes a single T cell receptor beta chain. The data were taken from a study of cytomegalovirus exposure and HLA in healthy donors. 60 Vbeta and 13 Jbeta primers were used in PCR. Only in-frame clones appear in the TCRdb table, and some are missing; sequencing was by immunoSEQ multiplex PCR. The sample has approximately 140,000 clones; the top ten hold 2% to 3%. Healthy bone marrow donors made up the donor group. The V segment lost 7 bases and the J segment 0 bases; nucleotides outside the gene matches: 9. In germline, CDR1 is MNHNY, CDR2 SVGAGI (reference sequence). The CDR3 length is 16 residues.

Sample: PBMCs. V and J are TRBV6-6 and TRBJ2-3, with 8 bases aligning to TRBD2. The receptor's source is a man aged 35 to 55 in good health and CMV-seronegative. This CDR3 reads CASKREAGVSTDTQYF. CDR3 DNA sequence: TGTGCCAGCAAAAGGGAAGCGGGGGTTAGCACAGATACGCAGTATTTT.